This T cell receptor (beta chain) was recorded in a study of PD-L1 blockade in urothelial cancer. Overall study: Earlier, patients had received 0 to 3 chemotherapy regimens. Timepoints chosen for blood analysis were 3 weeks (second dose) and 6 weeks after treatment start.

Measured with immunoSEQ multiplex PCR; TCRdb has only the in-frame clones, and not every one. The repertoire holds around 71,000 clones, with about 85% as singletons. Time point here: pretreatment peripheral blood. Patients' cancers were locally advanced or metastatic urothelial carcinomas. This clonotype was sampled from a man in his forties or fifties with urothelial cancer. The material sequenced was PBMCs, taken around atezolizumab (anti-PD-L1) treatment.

The CDR3 loop is CASSSGGGYNEQFF. CDR3 nucleotides: TGCGCCAGCAGCTCCGGCGGCGGCTACAATGAGCAGTTCTTC. The rearrangement uses TRBV5-1 and TRBJ2-1; the D is unclear. Germline values: CDR1 SGHRS, CDR2 YFSETQ. This CDR3 is 14 amino acids long. V was clipped by 3 bases and J by 3 bases, with 10 bases between them.